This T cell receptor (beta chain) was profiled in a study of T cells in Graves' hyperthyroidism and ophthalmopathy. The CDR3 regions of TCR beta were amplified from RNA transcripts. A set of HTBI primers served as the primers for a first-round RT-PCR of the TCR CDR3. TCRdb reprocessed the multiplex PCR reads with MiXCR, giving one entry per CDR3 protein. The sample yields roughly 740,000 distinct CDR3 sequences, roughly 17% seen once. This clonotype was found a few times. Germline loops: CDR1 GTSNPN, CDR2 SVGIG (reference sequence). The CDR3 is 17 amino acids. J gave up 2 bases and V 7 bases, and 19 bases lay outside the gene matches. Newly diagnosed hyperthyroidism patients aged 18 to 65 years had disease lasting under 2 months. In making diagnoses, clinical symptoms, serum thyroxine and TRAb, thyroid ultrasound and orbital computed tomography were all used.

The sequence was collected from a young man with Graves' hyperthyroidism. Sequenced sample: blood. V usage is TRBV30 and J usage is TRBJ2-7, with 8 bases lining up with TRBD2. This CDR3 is CASEGLAPKGPPYEQYF. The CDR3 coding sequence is TGTGCCTCGGAAGGACTAGCTCCAAAAGGGCCCCCCTACGAGCAGTACTTC.